This TCR beta chain stems from a study of shared clonotypes between healthy human individuals. TCRdb keeps only in-frame clones here, not all; method: immunoSEQ multiplex PCR. Among under 2,500,000 clones listed, 90% to 96% were seen once. V gave up 5 bases and J gave up 2 bases; unmatched junction bases: 5. CDR3 length: 15 amino acids. Germline-derived CDR1 and CDR2 are MNHNS and SASEGT. This TCR was sampled from a man aged 18 to 35 in good health. Sequences were obtained from naive CD4+ T cells sorted from blood. The subset denotes: CD45RA+ positively selected. This sequence joins TRBV6-1 and TRBJ1-5; 8 bases are a match to TRBD1. The CDR3 loop reads CASSSQGAGNQPQHF. The CDR3 nucleotides read TGTGCCAGCAGTTCCCAGGGGGCTGGCAATCAGCCCCAGCATTTT.